This entry describes one T cell receptor (beta chain). What this receptor recognizes is not known. Qualities for individual bases were not recorded, and no much larger clone is one base off. This record belongs to a study of technical replicates of blood from a few donors (dated by TCRdb to the late 2010s). From the cysteine through the phenylalanine, the CDR3 covers 14 amino acids. Only the CDR3 region is kept as DNA, spanning 42 bases read in frame from base 1. CDR1 and CDR2 were assigned from the germline V gene as SGHDT and YYEEEE. V is pared back by 6 bases and J by 8 bases, with 18 bases lying between the germline termini. The protocol used for the library was the immunoSEQ multiplex PCR assay. This immuneACCESS table, as held by TCRdb, lists in-frame sequences with V and J called but not all clones. Of the missing ones, under half trace to an unresolved V gene in checked studies; the others have no known cause. For this sample the table gives 80,000 to 90,000 clones, of which approximately 94% were detected only once. The ten largest clones add up to approximately 0.25% of the sample.

This TCR derives from a human donor in good health. The chain links TRBV5-6 with TRBJ2-4; the D gene is possibly TRBD2, with 5 bases matching. The sequenced sample was T cells isolated from PBMCs. Read as DNA, the sequence is TGTGCCAGCAATAATGGAGGCCCAGCTGACATTCAGTACTTC. This sequence encodes CASNNGGPADIQYF. With the rest looked up from the reference TRBV5-6 and TRBJ2-4 genes rather than sequenced, the full variable domain is DAGVTQSPTHLIKTRGQQVTLRCSPKSGHDTVSWYQQALGQGPQFIFQYYEEEERQRGNFPDRFSGHQFPNYSSELNVNALLLGDSALYLCASNNGGPADIQYFGAGTRLSVL.